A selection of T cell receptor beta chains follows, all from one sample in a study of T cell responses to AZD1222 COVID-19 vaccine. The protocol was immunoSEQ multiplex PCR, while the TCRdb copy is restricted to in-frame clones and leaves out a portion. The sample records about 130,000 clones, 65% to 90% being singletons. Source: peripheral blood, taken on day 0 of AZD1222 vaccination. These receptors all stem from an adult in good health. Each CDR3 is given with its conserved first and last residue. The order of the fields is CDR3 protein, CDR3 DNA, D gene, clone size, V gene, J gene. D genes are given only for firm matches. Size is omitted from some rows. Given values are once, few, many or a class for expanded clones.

CDR3 protein: CASSSTSGITALDEQFF
CDR3 DNA: TGCGCCAGCAGCTCTACTAGCGGAATAACTGCCTTGGATGAGCAGTTCTTC
D gene: TRBD2
clone size: NA
V gene: TRBV5-1
J gene: TRBJ2-1

CDR3 protein: CASSLWGGDTQYF
CDR3 DNA: TGTGCCAGCAGTTTATGGGGCGGGGATACGCAGTATTTT
D gene: NA
clone size: NA
V gene: TRBV27
J gene: TRBJ2-3

CDR3 protein: CASSFQRGQYEQYF
CDR3 DNA: TGTGCCAGCAGCTTTCAGCGGGGGCAATACGAGCAGTACTTC
D gene: TRBD2
clone size: NA
V gene: TRBV7-2
J gene: TRBJ2-7

CDR3 protein: CASSLTGVIEKLFF
CDR3 DNA: TGTGCCAGCAGCTTGACGGGGGTTATCGAAAAACTGTTTTTT
D gene: NA
clone size: once
V gene: TRBV5-6
J gene: TRBJ1-4

CDR3 protein: CASSRTLVSYEQYF
CDR3 DNA: TGTGCCAGCAGCCGGACACTAGTCTCCTACGAGCAGTACTTC
D gene: NA
clone size: NA
V gene: TRBV7-2
J gene: TRBJ2-7

CDR3 protein: CATSDGDEQYF
CDR3 DNA: TGTGCCACCAGTGATGGGGACGAGCAGTACTTC
D gene: NA
clone size: NA
V gene: TRBV24-1
J gene: TRBJ2-7

CDR3 protein: CASNPQVLGDYGYTF
CDR3 DNA: TGTGCCAGCAACCCACAAGTTTTGGGGGACTATGGCTACACCTTC
D gene: NA
clone size: NA
V gene: TRBV7-2
J gene: TRBJ1-2

CDR3 protein: CASSRTDSGNTIYF
CDR3 DNA: TGTGCCAGCAGCCGTACGGACTCTGGAAACACCATATATTTT
D gene: NA
clone size: NA
V gene: TRBV3-1/TRBV3-2
J gene: TRBJ1-3

CDR3 protein: CASSHKGRGQPQHF
CDR3 DNA: TGTGCCAGCAGCCATAAAGGACGGGGTCAGCCCCAGCATTTT
D gene: NA
clone size: NA
V gene: TRBV3-1/TRBV3-2
J gene: TRBJ1-5

CDR3 protein: CASSQDWGTGVRPETQYF
CDR3 DNA: TGCGCCAGCAGCCAAGATTGGGGGACAGGGGTCCGACCGGAGACCCAGTACTTC
D gene: TRBD1
clone size: NA
V gene: TRBV4-1
J gene: TRBJ2-5

CDR3 protein: CAARGYGLYGYTF
CDR3 DNA: TGTGCCGCCAGGGGGTACGGTCTTTATGGCTACACCTTC
D gene: TRBD1
clone size: NA
V gene: TRBV6-5
J gene: TRBJ1-2

CDR3 protein: CASSDRAYGYTF
CDR3 DNA: TGTGCCAGCAGTGACAGAGCATATGGCTACACCTTC
D gene: NA
clone size: NA
V gene: TRBV6-2/TRBV6-3
J gene: TRBJ1-2

CDR3 protein: CASSDRSGISGNTIYF
CDR3 DNA: TGTGCCAGCAGCGACCGCAGCGGAATCTCTGGAAACACCATATATTTT
D gene: NA
clone size: NA
V gene: TRBV7-2
J gene: TRBJ1-3

CDR3 protein: CASSQIPGQFSPLHF
CDR3 DNA: TGTGCCAGCTCACAAATACCGGGGCAGTTTTCACCCCTCCACTTT
D gene: NA
clone size: NA
V gene: TRBV18
J gene: TRBJ1-6

CDR3 protein: CASSADHLQGYPEAFF
CDR3 DNA: TGCGCCAGCAGCGCCGACCACTTACAGGGATACCCTGAAGCTTTCTTT
D gene: NA
clone size: NA
V gene: TRBV4-1
J gene: TRBJ1-1